Listed below are T cell receptor beta chains from one sample, sequenced in a study of blood T cell repertoires in COVID-19. Repertoires were generated with immunoSEQ multiplex PCR, while TCRdb's copy carries only in-frame clones and drops some. This sample has 350,000 to 400,000 clones, with 85% to 90% found just once. Sequencing was done on a sample of PBMCs or T cells enriched from blood (not recorded which). These receptors were taken from a woman in her twenties or thirties who had recovered from COVID-19. The CDR3 runs from the conserved cysteine through the conserved F or W. The D gene is left open where the match is weak. The listing skips clone size in some rows; elsewhere it reads once, few, many or a size class.

CDR3nt | CDR3aa | j_gene | abundance | v_gene | d_gene | len
TGTGCCAGCAGCTTAGCGGCTAGCGGGGGGTACTACGAGCAGTACTTC | CASSLAASGGYYEQYF | TRBJ2-7 | . | TRBV7-2 | TRBD2 | 16
TGTGCCAGCAGTTACGGAATGGGAGGCTCCTACGAGCAGTACTTC | CASSYGMGGSYEQYF | TRBJ2-7 | . | TRBV6-6 | . | 15
TGTGCCAGCAGCGTCGGCGGGGGGACACAAGAGACCCAGTACTTC | CASSVGGGTQETQYF | TRBJ2-5 | . | TRBV9 | TRBD2 | 15
TGCAGCGTTGAAGCGCAGGGAGAGACCCAGTACTTC | CSVEAQGETQYF | TRBJ2-5 | . | TRBV29-1 | . | 12
TGTGCCAGCAGCCCCGGGCGGGGGTATAGCAATCAGCCCCAGCATTTT | CASSPGRGYSNQPQHF | TRBJ1-5 | once | TRBV7-8 | . | 16
TGCGCCAGCAGCCAAGAAGACAGGGGGTATCCCAATGAGCAGTTCTTC | CASSQEDRGYPNEQFF | TRBJ2-1 | . | TRBV4-1 | TRBD1 | 16
TGTGCCAGCAGCTCGCGGGAGGGGGCCATCTTC | CASSSREGAIF | TRBJ1-2 | . | TRBV7-3 | TRBD1 | 11
TGTGCCAGCAGTGAAGGACAGAGCTACAATGAGCAGTTCTTC | CASSEGQSYNEQFF | TRBJ2-1 | . | TRBV6-1 | . | 14
TGCGCCAGCAGCTTGTCATGGGGGGACTATGGCTACACCTTC | CASSLSWGDYGYTF | TRBJ1-2 | . | TRBV5-1 | . | 14
TGTGCCAGCAGCCCCCGGAGGTCCGTCACCTACGAGCAGTACTTC | CASSPRRSVTYEQYF | TRBJ2-7 | . | TRBV7-9 | . | 15
TGTGCCAGCTCTCTACTTCTGGGACTAGCGGAGGGCAGTGAGCAGTTCTTC | CASSLLLGLAEGSEQFF | TRBJ2-1 | . | TRBV18 | TRBD2 | 17
TGTGCCAGTAGTATGGTAGGAGCTGCCTATAATTCACCCCTCCACTTT | CASSMVGAAYNSPLHF | TRBJ1-6 | once | TRBV19 | . | 16
TGTGCCAGTTTTCCGCTGAGGGTTGGGGCAACTAATGAAAAACTGTTTTTT | CASFPLRVGATNEKLFF | TRBJ1-4 | . | TRBV27 | . | 17
TGTGCCAGCAGTCCGGAGGGGTTTAACTATGGCTACACCTTC | CASSPEGFNYGYTF | TRBJ1-2 | . | TRBV7-2 | . | 14
TGTGCCAGCAGTGCCGGGACTAGCGGCCGCAGCACAGATACGCAGTATTTT | CASSAGTSGRSTDTQYF | TRBJ2-3 | . | TRBV6-4 | TRBD2 | 17
TGCGCCAGCAGTGAGTCGGATGCGGGAGGGCCAGATACGCAGTATTTT | CASSESDAGGPDTQYF | TRBJ2-3 | once | TRBV10-1 | TRBD2 | 16
TGTGCCAGCAGCCGACCCTCCTGGTCCGACGCGGGGGAGACCCAGTACTTC | CASSRPSWSDAGETQYF | TRBJ2-5 | . | TRBV6-6 | . | 17
TGTGCCAGCAGCACAGGAAACAATGAGCAGTTCTTC | CASSTGNNEQFF | TRBJ2-1 | . | TRBV9 | . | 12